This TCR beta chain was profiled in a study of blood T cell repertoires in COVID-19. Overall study context: Acute and convalescent COVID-19 specimens originated in the United States, Italy and Spain. The cDNA or gDNA used as material had been derived from T cells, B-cell-depleted T cells, or PBMCs.

TCRdb keeps only in-frame clones here, not all; method: immunoSEQ multiplex PCR. The repertoire holds about 39,000 clones, with roughly 92% as singletons. Trimming cost V 7 bases and J 5 bases, with 11 bases left between them. Germline CDR1 reads SNHLY; CDR2 reads FYNNEI. This CDR3 spans 12 amino acids. This chain links TRBV2 with TRBJ2-5; maybe TRBD2 (6 bases). The receptor's source is a man aged 50 or older with active COVID-19. What was sequenced was peripheral blood. CDR3 sequence (DNA): TGTGCCAGCACCCGACTAGGGGAGACCCAGTACTTC. This sequence encodes CASTRLGETQYF.